This TCR beta chain was sequenced during a study of OX40 agonist ivuxolimab in advanced cancers. Study results and caveats: Some nonresponders also had low normalized T-cell clonal expansion. More expanded clones were found, on average, in CD8+ than in CD4+ T cells. Clonal expansion by week 6 occurred in CD4+ and CD8+ blood T cells (at 0.1 to 3.0 mg/kg).

As regards this clone: Its target is unknown.

Germline assignment: CDR1 SGHNT and CDR2 YYREEE (reference sequence). Deletions cut 3 bases from V and 1 base from J, with 11 bases between. The length of the CDR3 is 15 residues. The repertoire was sequenced with immunoSEQ multiplex PCR; TCRdb's copy has only in-frame clones and lacks some. The repertoire includes 40,000 to 60,000 clones, around 80% of them detected once, and 1.5% to 2% sits in the top ten. Peripheral blood came from all dose cohorts at three timepoints. The clonotype originates from an adult with an advanced solid tumor such as melanoma, head and neck, liver or kidney cancer. This material consisted of CD4+ or CD8+ T cells sorted from blood, taken in a trial of the OX40 agonist ivuxolimab. V is TRBV5-4 and J is TRBJ2-1; maybe TRBD2 (5 bases). CDR3 residues: CASSYGRASYNEQFF. CDR3 nucleotide sequence: TGTGCCAGCAGCTACGGGCGGGCTTCCTACAATGAGCAGTTCTTC.